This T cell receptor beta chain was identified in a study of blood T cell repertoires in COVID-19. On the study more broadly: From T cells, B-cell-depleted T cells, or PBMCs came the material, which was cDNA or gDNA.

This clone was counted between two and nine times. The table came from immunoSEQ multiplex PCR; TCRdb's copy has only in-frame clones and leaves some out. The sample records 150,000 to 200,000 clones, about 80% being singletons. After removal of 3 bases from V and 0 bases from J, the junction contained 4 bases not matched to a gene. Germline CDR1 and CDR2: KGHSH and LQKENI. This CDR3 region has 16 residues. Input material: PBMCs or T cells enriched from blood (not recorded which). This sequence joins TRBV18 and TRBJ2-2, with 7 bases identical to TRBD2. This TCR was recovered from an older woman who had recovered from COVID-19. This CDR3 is CASSPRGGSNTGELFF. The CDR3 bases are TGTGCCAGCTCACCGCGCGGGGGTTCGAACACCGGGGAGCTGTTTTTT.